A selection of T cell receptor beta chains follows, all from one sample in a study of cytomegalovirus exposure and HLA in healthy donors. The repertoire was sequenced with immunoSEQ multiplex PCR; TCRdb's copy has only in-frame clones and lacks some. Seen here are under 200,000 clones, roughly 80% observed once, and the top ten hold 6% to 9%. Sequences were obtained from PBMCs. These receptor sequences come from a woman in her 30s in good health and CMV-seropositive. CDR3s include the opening cysteine and the closing phenylalanine or tryptophan. D genes are given only for firm matches. Expanded clones are given a class, and other clones once, few, many or no size at all.

CDR3: CASSFRPPRAGDYGYTF; DNA: TGTGCCAGCAGCTTTCGCCCCCCCCGGGCGGGGGACTATGGCTACACCTTC; D: -; size: once; V: TRBV5-6; J: TRBJ1-2
CDR3: CASTRGLNSGNTIYF; DNA: TGTGCCAGTACCAGGGGGCTCAACTCTGGAAACACCATATATTTT; D: TRBD1; size: -; V: TRBV19; J: TRBJ1-3
CDR3: CASSPLQTGSGNTIYF; DNA: TGTGCCAGCAGCCCTCTTCAGACAGGATCTGGAAACACCATATATTTT; D: -; size: -; V: TRBV7-2; J: TRBJ1-3
CDR3: CASSPGLALTRNEQFF; DNA: TGTGCCAGCAGCCCAGGACTAGCCCTCACTCGCAATGAGCAGTTCTTC; D: TRBD2; size: -; V: TRBV7-9; J: TRBJ2-1
CDR3: CASTNQGQEAFF; DNA: TGTGCCAGCACCAACCAGGGACAGGAAGCTTTCTTT; D: TRBD1; size: -; V: TRBV18; J: TRBJ1-1
CDR3: CASREGLNTGELFF; DNA: TGTGCCAGCAGAGAGGGACTAAACACCGGGGAGCTGTTTTTT; D: TRBD2; size: once; V: TRBV9; J: TRBJ2-2
CDR3: CASSVAGLNNQPQHF; DNA: TGTGCCAGCAGCGTAGCGGGACTGAACAATCAGCCCCAGCATTTT; D: -; size: -; V: TRBV9; J: TRBJ1-5
CDR3: CASSSSSGGGTEQYF; DNA: TGTGCCAGCAGTTCCTCGAGCGGGGGTGGGACCGAGCAGTACTTC; D: TRBD2; size: -; V: TRBV27; J: TRBJ2-7
CDR3: CASSEGRGNTIYF; DNA: TGTGCCAGCAGTGAGGGGCGGGGAAACACCATATATTTT; D: -; size: -; V: TRBV6-1; J: TRBJ1-3
CDR3: CASSLAGTGEETQYF; DNA: TGTGCCAGCAGCTTAGCCGGGACAGGGGAAGAGACCCAGTACTTC; D: TRBD1; size: -; V: TRBV7-3; J: TRBJ2-5
CDR3: CASSLREPGANVLTF; DNA: TGTGCCAGCAGTTTGAGGGAACCTGGGGCCAACGTCCTGACTTTC; D: -; size: -; V: TRBV27; J: TRBJ2-6
CDR3: CASSQESQQVSGYTF; DNA: TGTGCCAGCAGCCAAGAGAGTCAACAGGTCTCCGGCTACACCTTC; D: -; size: -; V: TRBV4-2; J: TRBJ1-2
CDR3: CASSLPPGYNSPLHF; DNA: TGTGCCAGCAGTTTACCCCCGGGCTATAATTCACCCCTCCACTTT; D: -; size: -; V: TRBV28; J: TRBJ1-6
CDR3: CASSSQGTGTEAFF; DNA: TGTGCCAGCAGCTCACAGGGAACGGGCACTGAAGCTTTCTTT; D: -; size: -; V: TRBV6-1; J: TRBJ1-1
CDR3: CASSLPQGNTEAFF; DNA: TGTGCCAGCAGCTTACCGCAGGGGAACACTGAAGCTTTCTTT; D: -; size: -; V: TRBV13; J: TRBJ1-1
CDR3: CACGPNEPQHF; DNA: TGTGCCTGTGGCCCGAACGAGCCCCAGCATTTT; D: -; size: -; V: TRBV30; J: TRBJ1-5
CDR3: CASSSQGPTDTQYF; DNA: TGTGCCAGCAGTTCACAGGGTCCCACAGATACGCAGTATTTT; D: -; size: few; V: TRBV7-2; J: TRBJ2-3
CDR3: CATSTDTGGGEKLFF; DNA: TGTGCCACCAGCACCGATACAGGGGGCGGTGAAAAACTGTTTTTT; D: TRBD1; size: -; V: TRBV15; J: TRBJ1-4
CDR3: CASSLQGNYGYTF; DNA: TGTGCCAGCAGTTTACAGGGAAACTATGGCTACACCTTC; D: -; size: -; V: TRBV9; J: TRBJ1-2
CDR3: CASSDRGGGTGELFF; DNA: TGTGCCAGCAGCGACAGGGGGGGTGGCACCGGGGAGCTGTTTTTT; D: TRBD1; size: -; V: TRBV6-5; J: TRBJ2-2
CDR3: CASSLARAREGTDTQYF; DNA: TGTGCCAGCAGCTTAGCCCGGGCCAGGGAGGGCACAGATACGCAGTATTTT; D: -; size: -; V: TRBV7-9; J: TRBJ2-3
CDR3: CASSRSGGTNTGELFF; DNA: TGTGCCAGCAGCCGATCAGGGGGAACGAACACCGGGGAGCTGTTTTTT; D: TRBD1; size: -; V: TRBV7-2; J: TRBJ2-2
CDR3: CASRGQGFSNSPLHF; DNA: TGTGCCAGCAGGGGACAGGGATTCTCTAATTCACCCCTCCACTTT; D: TRBD1; size: -; V: TRBV6-6; J: TRBJ1-6
CDR3: CASSQVYAGLGTQYF; DNA: TGCGCCAGCAGCCAAGTGTATGCGGGGTTGGGGACCCAGTACTTC; D: -; size: -; V: TRBV4-1; J: TRBJ2-5
CDR3: CASSFTGDREKLFF; DNA: TGTGCCAGCAGCTTCACAGGGGATCGGGAAAAACTGTTTTTT; D: TRBD1; size: -; V: TRBV7-9; J: TRBJ1-4
CDR3: CASSLSRSGLAEYEQYF; DNA: TGTGCCAGCAGTTTATCTCGGTCTGGGCTAGCGGAATACGAGCAGTACTTC; D: TRBD2; size: -; V: TRBV27; J: TRBJ2-7
CDR3: CSSSVNSPLHF; DNA: TGTTCCAGCAGCGTAAATTCACCCCTCCACTTT; D: -; size: -; V: TRBV7-9; J: TRBJ1-6
CDR3: CASTKGQGAYEQYF; DNA: TGTGCCAGCACTAAAGGACAGGGGGCCTACGAGCAGTACTTC; D: TRBD1; size: -; V: TRBV2; J: TRBJ2-7
CDR3: CSEHTNTEAFF; DNA: TGCAGCGAACATACGAACACTGAAGCTTTCTTT; D: -; size: -; V: TRBV29-1; J: TRBJ1-1
CDR3: CASSLTGEGNQPQHF; DNA: TGTGCCAGCAGTTTGACAGGGGAAGGCAATCAGCCCCAGCATTTT; D: TRBD1; size: -; V: TRBV27; J: TRBJ1-5
CDR3: CASSLNGRGLVFMNTEAFF; DNA: TGTGCCAGCAGCTTAAACGGCAGGGGCCTAGTGTTCATGAACACTGAAGCTTTCTTT; D: -; size: -; V: TRBV7-9; J: TRBJ1-1
CDR3: CAISESSTGRSNYGYTF; DNA: TGTGCCATCAGTGAGTCGTCGACAGGGAGGTCTAACTATGGCTACACCTTC; D: TRBD1; size: -; V: TRBV10-3; J: TRBJ1-2
CDR3: CASSVGGAGYGYTF; DNA: TGTGCCAGCAGTGTAGGGGGCGCGGGCTATGGCTACACCTTC; D: TRBD1; size: -; V: TRBV25-1; J: TRBJ1-2
CDR3: CASSLLAGGPNEQFF; DNA: TGTGCCAGCAGTTTACTAGCGGGGGGACCTAATGAGCAGTTCTTC; D: TRBD2; size: -; V: TRBV5-6; J: TRBJ2-1
CDR3: CATAEVLSEKLFF; DNA: TGTGCCACCGCGGAGGTACTTAGTGAAAAACTGTTTTTT; D: -; size: -; V: TRBV2; J: TRBJ1-4
CDR3: CASSPQGGGATEAFF; DNA: TGTGCCAGCAGCCCGCAGGGGGGAGGAGCCACTGAAGCTTTCTTT; D: TRBD1; size: -; V: TRBV5-4; J: TRBJ1-1
CDR3: CASCPPPGQGPTGELFF; DNA: TGTGCCAGCTGTCCCCCACCGGGACAGGGTCCGACCGGGGAGCTGTTTTTT; D: TRBD1; size: -; V: TRBV5-5; J: TRBJ2-2
CDR3: CASSLALQYYEQYF; DNA: TGCGCCAGCAGCTTGGCCTTACAGTACTACGAGCAGTACTTC; D: -; size: -; V: TRBV5-1; J: TRBJ2-7
CDR3: CASQQTDTQYF; DNA: TGTGCCAGCCAACAAACCGATACGCAGTATTTT; D: -; size: few; V: TRBV6-1; J: TRBJ2-3
CDR3: CSSSPGVLAGGGEQYF; DNA: TGTTCCAGCAGTCCAGGGGTACTAGCGGGGGGTGGCGAGCAGTACTTC; D: TRBD2; size: -; V: TRBV7-9; J: TRBJ2-7
CDR3: CASSLYSHTEAFF; DNA: TGTGCCAGCAGCTTGTACAGTCACACTGAAGCTTTCTTT; D: -; size: -; V: TRBV5-5; J: TRBJ1-1
CDR3: CASSLGDNNYGYTF; DNA: TGTGCCAGCAGCTTGGGGGACAACAACTATGGCTACACCTTC; D: -; size: -; V: TRBV5-4; J: TRBJ1-2
CDR3: CASSSIGTGGKGRDTQYF; DNA: TGTGCCAGCAGCTCAATAGGGACAGGGGGTAAGGGAAGAGATACGCAGTATTTT; D: TRBD1; size: -; V: TRBV7-2; J: TRBJ2-3
CDR3: CASSLAASGGPYEQYF; DNA: TGTGCCAGCAGCTTGGCCGCTAGCGGGGGTCCCTACGAGCAGTACTTC; D: TRBD2; size: -; V: TRBV5-4; J: TRBJ2-7
CDR3: CASTYKPGQWGTDTQYF; DNA: TGCGCCAGCACTTACAAACCGGGACAGTGGGGCACAGATACGCAGTATTTT; D: TRBD1; size: -; V: TRBV5-1; J: TRBJ2-3
CDR3: CASSVSPLERWYEQFF; DNA: TGCGCCAGCAGCGTCTCCCCACTAGAGCGGTGGTATGAGCAGTTCTTC; D: -; size: -; V: TRBV4-1; J: TRBJ2-1
CDR3: CASSWTSGEYNEQFF; DNA: TGTGCCAGCAGCTGGACTAGCGGGGAGTACAATGAGCAGTTCTTC; D: TRBD2; size: -; V: TRBV7-3; J: TRBJ2-1
CDR3: CASSRAGTGFGYTF; DNA: TGTGCCAGTAGTAGGGCCGGGACAGGGTTTGGCTACACCTTC; D: TRBD1; size: -; V: TRBV19; J: TRBJ1-2
CDR3: CASSLKGQGYEQYF; DNA: TGTGCCAGCAGCTTGAAGGGACAGGGCTACGAGCAGTACTTC; D: TRBD1; size: -; V: TRBV5-4; J: TRBJ2-7
CDR3: CASSRSGQGGNEQFF; DNA: TGTGCCAGCAGCAGATCGGGACAGGGGGGCAATGAGCAGTTCTTC; D: TRBD1; size: few; V: TRBV9; J: TRBJ2-1
CDR3: CATSNPKTGRWNTEAFF; DNA: TGTGCCACCAGCAACCCTAAGACAGGGCGGTGGAACACTGAAGCTTTCTTT; D: TRBD1; size: -; V: TRBV15; J: TRBJ1-1
CDR3: CASSVGAGGRGYTF; DNA: TGTGCCAGCAGCGTAGGAGCAGGGGGCAGAGGCTACACCTTC; D: TRBD1; size: -; V: TRBV9; J: TRBJ1-2
CDR3: CASSLLDSDYNEQFF; DNA: TGTGCCAGCAGTTTACTCGACAGCGATTACAATGAGCAGTTCTTC; D: -; size: -; V: TRBV25-1; J: TRBJ2-1
CDR3: CSVEPDRVDEQFF; DNA: TGCAGCGTTGAGCCGGACAGGGTAGATGAGCAGTTCTTC; D: TRBD1; size: -; V: TRBV29-1; J: TRBJ2-1
CDR3: CATSREQFNSPLHF; DNA: TGTGCCACCAGCAGAGAACAGTTTAATTCACCCCTCCACTTT; D: -; size: -; V: TRBV15; J: TRBJ1-6